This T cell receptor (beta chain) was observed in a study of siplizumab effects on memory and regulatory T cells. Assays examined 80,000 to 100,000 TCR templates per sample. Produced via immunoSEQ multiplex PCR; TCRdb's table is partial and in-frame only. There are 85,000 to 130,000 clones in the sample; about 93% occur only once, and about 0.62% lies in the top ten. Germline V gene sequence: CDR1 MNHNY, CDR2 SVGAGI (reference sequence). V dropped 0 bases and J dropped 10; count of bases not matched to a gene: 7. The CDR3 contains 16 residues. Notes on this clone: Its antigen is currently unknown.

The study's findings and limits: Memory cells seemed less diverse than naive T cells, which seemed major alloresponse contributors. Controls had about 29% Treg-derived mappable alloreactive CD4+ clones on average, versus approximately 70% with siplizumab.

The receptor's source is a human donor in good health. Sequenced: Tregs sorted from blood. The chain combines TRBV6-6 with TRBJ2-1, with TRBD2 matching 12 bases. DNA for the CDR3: TGTGCCAGCAGTTACTCGCTAGCGGGGGGGCCTGGGGAGCAGTTCTTC. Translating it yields CASSYSLAGGPGEQFF.